Below are 13 T cell receptor beta chains sequenced from a single sample in a study of Tregs in tolerant kidney transplant recipients. Related graft donors supplied nonmyeloablative bone marrow transplants, and mixed chimerism was transient. Only in-frame clones appear in the TCRdb table, and some are missing; sequencing was by immunoSEQ multiplex PCR. The sample has around 61,000 clones, about 89% seen once. The sequenced sample was CD4+ T cells from blood (PBMCs), obtained 6 months after the transplant. The receptors shown here come from a human patient who received a combined kidney and bone marrow transplant. Certain T cells may be donor cells from the graft.

The chain has TRBV19 and TRBJ1-2; 10 bases match TRBD1. Germline assignment: CDR1 LNHDA and CDR2 SQIVND (reference sequence). The CDR3 is made up of 21 amino acids. The V segment lost 4 bases and the J segment 4 bases; nucleotides outside the gene matches: 24. The CDR3 region is CASSTRTRSPRMDRGGYGYTF. CDR3 nucleotide sequence: TGTGCCAGTAGTACCAGAACGCGGTCCCCCCGAATGGACAGGGGGGGCTATGGCTACACCTTC.

This clone was observed once. The chain links TRBV10-3 to TRBJ2-5; 14 bases align to TRBD2. V was clipped by 8 bases and J by 1 base; unmatched bases: 6. Germline V lookup: CDR1 ENHRY, CDR2 SYGVKD. The CDR3 extends over 16 amino acids. The CDR3 region is CAISSGTSGGQETQYF. CDR3 bases: TGTGCCATCTCTTCTGGGACTAGCGGGGGCCAAGAGACCCAGTACTTC.

The CDR3 loop reads CASSGGLRAPYEQYF. CDR3 sequence (DNA): TGTGCCAGCAGTGGGGGACTTAGAGCTCCCTACGAGCAGTACTTC. The genes are TRBV2 and TRBJ2-7; D possibly corresponds to TRBD2 (6 bases). V lost 4 bases and J 2 bases, leaving 15 bases between the germline ends. The germline gives CDR1 SNHLY, CDR2 FYNNEI. This CDR3 is 15 amino acids long.

This clone appeared a single time. This chain connects TRBV15 to TRBJ1-2; 7 nucleotides line up with TRBD1. Germline V gene lookup returns CDR1 LNHNV and CDR2 YYDKDF (reference sequence). V gave up 0 bases and J gave up 4 bases; unmatched junction bases: 5. The CDR3 has 15 amino acids. The chain's CDR3 is CATSRDPGGSYGYTF. CDR3 DNA sequence: TGTGCCACCAGCAGAGATCCAGGGGGGAGCTATGGCTACACCTTC.

This chain joins TRBV7-3 and TRBJ2-3, with D possibly matching TRBD2 (6 bases). The CDR3 loop spans 14 amino acids. V lost 2 bases and J 0 bases, leaving 6 bases between the germline ends. Germline V gene lookup returns CDR1 SGHTA and CDR2 FQGTGA. CDR3: CASSLGTSTDTQYF. The CDR3 nucleotides read TGTGCCAGCAGCTTAGGGACTAGCACAGATACGCAGTATTTT.

The rearrangement joins TRBV9 to TRBJ2-5, with TRBD2 identical over 8 bases. The length of the CDR3 is 17 residues. Unmatched junction bases numbered 10, after V lost 0 bases and J lost 3 bases. The germline CDR1 and CDR2 sequences are SGDLS and YYNGEE. The CDR3 DNA follows: TGTGCCAGCAGCGTAGGGGCGGCGGGAGGATCCGAAGAGACCCAGTACTTC. Translation gives CASSVGAAGGSEETQYF.

The chain carries TRBV7-8 and TRBJ2-5, with TRBD2 matching 15 bases. The germline gives CDR1 SGHVS, CDR2 FQNEAQ. V lost 2 bases, J lost 6 bases, and 7 bases stayed unmatched. This CDR3 spans 17 amino acids. The DNA for the CDR3 is TGTGCCAGCAGCTTACGTCAGGGACTAGCGGGAGGAAAGACCCAGTACTTC. Translated: CASSLRQGLAGGKTQYF.

The CDR3 DNA follows: TGTGCCAGCAGTGGACAGGGTATTAGCAATCAGCCCCAGCATTTT. This sequence encodes CASSGQGISNQPQHF. V gene TRBV28 combines with J gene TRBJ1-5, with 8 bases matching TRBD1. The CDR3 runs 15 residues. Germline trimming cut 5 bases from V and 0 bases from J; bases unmatched to any gene: 3. Per the germline V gene, CDR1 is MDHEN and CDR2 is SYDVKM.

The chain recombines TRBV7-2 with TRBJ1-4; no firm D call. The CDR3 is made up of 14 amino acids. Germline V CDR1 and CDR2: SGHTA, FQGNSA. V was trimmed by 2 bases and J by 2 bases, leaving 6 bases between them. CDR3 protein: CASSLSRTNEKLFF. As DNA, the CDR3 is TGTGCCAGCAGCTTATCCAGGACTAATGAAAAACTGTTTTTT.

This chain joins TRBV19 and TRBJ1-5; D is unclear. Germline lookup yields CDR1 LNHDA and CDR2 SQIVND (reference sequence). Between the trimmed V and J ends, which lost 1 base and 6 bases, there was a span of 7 bases. The CDR3 length is 13 residues. Here the CDR3 reads CASSIGSSQPQHF. CDR3 coding DNA: TGTGCCAGTAGTATAGGATCGAGTCAGCCCCAGCATTTT. The whole variable domain, remainder taken from reference TRBV19 and TRBJ1-5, is DGGITQSPKYLFRKEGQNVTLSCEQNLNHDAMYWYRQDPGQGLRLIYYSQIVNDFQKGDIAEGYSVSREKKESFPLTVTSAQKNPTAFYLCASSIGSSQPQHFGDGTRLSIL.

The chain links TRBV11-3 to TRBJ2-1; 7 bases agree with TRBD1. Per germline, CDR1 SGHNT and CDR2 YENEEA. The junction had 6 bases not matched to a gene; V was cut back by 5 bases and J by 5 bases. The CDR3 runs to 14 residues. Here the CDR3 reads CASSPGTVNNEQFF. In nucleotides, the CDR3 is TGTGCCAGCAGCCCCGGGACAGTAAACAATGAGCAGTTCTTC.

This clone is a singleton in its sample. In DNA form, the CDR3 reads TGCGCCAGCAGCCAAGGATCCCTAACCTATGGCTACACCTTC. It specifies CASSQGSLTYGYTF. This chain uses TRBV4-3 with TRBJ1-2, with D uncertain. The CDR3 contains 14 residues. Germline assignment: CDR1 LGHNA and CDR2 YSLEER. Between the trimmed V and J ends, which lost 1 base and 4 bases, there was a span of 10 bases.

The chain carries TRBV28 and TRBJ1-1; 7 bases agree with TRBD1. Germline loops: CDR1 MDHEN, CDR2 SYDVKM. Trimming cost V 10 bases and J 4 bases; bases outside gene matches: 6. The CDR3 is 12 residues long. The CDR3 here is CATNRGVTEAFF. CDR3 sequence (DNA): TGTGCCACCAACAGGGGAGTCACTGAAGCTTTCTTT.